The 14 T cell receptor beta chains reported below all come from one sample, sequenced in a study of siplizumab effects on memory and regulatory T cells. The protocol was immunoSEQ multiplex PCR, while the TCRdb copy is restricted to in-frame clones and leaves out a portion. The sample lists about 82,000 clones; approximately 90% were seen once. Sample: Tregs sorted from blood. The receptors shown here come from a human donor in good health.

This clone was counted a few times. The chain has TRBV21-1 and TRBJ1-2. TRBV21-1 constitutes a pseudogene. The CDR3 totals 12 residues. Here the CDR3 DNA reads TGTGCCAGCAGCAGGGGGGGCTATGGCTACACCTTC. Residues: CASSRGGYGYTF.

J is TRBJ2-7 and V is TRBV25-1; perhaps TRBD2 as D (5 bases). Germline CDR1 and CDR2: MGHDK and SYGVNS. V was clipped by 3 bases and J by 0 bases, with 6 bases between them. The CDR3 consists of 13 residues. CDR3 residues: CASSEGSSYEQYF. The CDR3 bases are TGTGCCAGCAGTGAGGGGAGCTCCTACGAGCAGTACTTC.

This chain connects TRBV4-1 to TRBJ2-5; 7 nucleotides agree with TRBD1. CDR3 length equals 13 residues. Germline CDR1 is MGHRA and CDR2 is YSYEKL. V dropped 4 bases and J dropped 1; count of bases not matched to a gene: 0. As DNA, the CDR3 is TGCGCCAGCAGCCGGGACAGCCAAGAGACCCAGTACTTC. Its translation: CASSRDSQETQYF.

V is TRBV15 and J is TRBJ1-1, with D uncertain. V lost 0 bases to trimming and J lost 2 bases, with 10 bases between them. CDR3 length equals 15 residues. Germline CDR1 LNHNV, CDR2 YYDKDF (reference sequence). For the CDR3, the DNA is TGTGCCACCAGCAGAGATCCCCGTCTCAACACTGAAGCTTTCTTT. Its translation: CATSRDPRLNTEAFF.

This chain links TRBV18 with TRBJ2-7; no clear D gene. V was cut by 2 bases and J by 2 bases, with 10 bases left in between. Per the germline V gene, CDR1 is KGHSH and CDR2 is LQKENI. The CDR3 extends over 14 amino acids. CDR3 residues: CASSPGPPPYEQYF. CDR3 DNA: TGTGCCAGCTCACCAGGGCCACCACCCTACGAGCAGTACTTC.

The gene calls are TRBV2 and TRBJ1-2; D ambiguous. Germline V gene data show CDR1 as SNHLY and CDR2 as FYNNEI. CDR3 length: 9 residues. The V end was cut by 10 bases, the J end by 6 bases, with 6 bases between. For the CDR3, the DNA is TGTGCCATCATGGATGGCTACACCTTC. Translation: CAIMDGYTF.

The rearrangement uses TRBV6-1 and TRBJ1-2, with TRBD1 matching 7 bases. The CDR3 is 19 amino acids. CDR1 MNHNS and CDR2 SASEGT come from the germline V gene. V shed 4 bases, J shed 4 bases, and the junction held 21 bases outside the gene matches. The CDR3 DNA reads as TGTGCCAGCAGTGGCGGTTTGGGGACAGTCGGGCTGGGGCTCTATGGCTACACCTTC. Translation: CASSGGLGTVGLGLYGYTF.

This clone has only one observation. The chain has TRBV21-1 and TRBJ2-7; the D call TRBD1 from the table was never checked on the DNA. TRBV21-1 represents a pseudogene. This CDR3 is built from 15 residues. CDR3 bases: TGTGCCAGCAGCAAGGTGGGCAGGCCCTCCTACGAGCAGTACTTC. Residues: CASSKVGRPSYEQYF.

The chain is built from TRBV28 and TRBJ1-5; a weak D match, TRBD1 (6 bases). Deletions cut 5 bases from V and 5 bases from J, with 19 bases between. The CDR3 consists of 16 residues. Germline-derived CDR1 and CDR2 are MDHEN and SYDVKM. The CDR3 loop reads CASSHEAGVLYQPQHF. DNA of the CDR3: TGTGCCAGCAGTCATGAGGCAGGGGTTCTTTATCAGCCCCAGCATTTT.

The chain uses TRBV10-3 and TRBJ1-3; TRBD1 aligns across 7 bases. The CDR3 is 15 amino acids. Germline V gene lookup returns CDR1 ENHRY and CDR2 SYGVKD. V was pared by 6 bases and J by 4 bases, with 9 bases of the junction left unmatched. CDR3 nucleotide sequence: TGTGCCATCAGCACCGACAGGGTGTCAGGAAACACCATATATTTT. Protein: CAISTDRVSGNTIYF.

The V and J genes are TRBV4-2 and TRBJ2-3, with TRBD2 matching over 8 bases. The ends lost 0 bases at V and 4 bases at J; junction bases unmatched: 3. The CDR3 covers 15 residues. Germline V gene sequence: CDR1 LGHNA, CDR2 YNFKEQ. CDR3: CASSQDASGPDTQYF. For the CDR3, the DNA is TGTGCCAGCAGCCAAGATGCTAGCGGGCCAGATACGCAGTATTTT.

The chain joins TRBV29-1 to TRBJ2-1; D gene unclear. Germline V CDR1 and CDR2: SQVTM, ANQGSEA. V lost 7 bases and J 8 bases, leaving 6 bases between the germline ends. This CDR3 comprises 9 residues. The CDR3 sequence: CSDGYEQFF. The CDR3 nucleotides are TGCAGCGATGGGTATGAGCAGTTCTTC.

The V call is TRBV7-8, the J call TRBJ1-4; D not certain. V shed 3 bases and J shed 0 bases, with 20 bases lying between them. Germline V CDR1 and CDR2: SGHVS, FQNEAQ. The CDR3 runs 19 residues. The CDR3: CASSLLMPNHRATNEKLFF. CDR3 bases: TGTGCCAGCAGCTTGTTAATGCCAAACCATAGGGCAACTAATGAAAAACTGTTTTTT.

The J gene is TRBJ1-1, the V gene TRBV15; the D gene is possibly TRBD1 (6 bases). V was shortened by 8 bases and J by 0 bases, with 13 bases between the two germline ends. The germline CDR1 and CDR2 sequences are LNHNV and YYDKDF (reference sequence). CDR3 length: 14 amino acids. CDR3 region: CATGGGLVNTEAFF. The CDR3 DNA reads TGTGCCACCGGGGGGGGGCTGGTGAACACTGAAGCTTTCTTT.